This is a list of T cell receptor beta chains from one sample in a study of blood T cell repertoires in COVID-19. TCRdb's copy holds only in-frame clones and misses some; the assay was immunoSEQ multiplex PCR. The data contain some 370,000 clones, over 75% of them seen just once; the ten biggest clones take up 8% to 13%. The material sequenced was peripheral blood. The receptor source for this set is a woman in her twenties or thirties with COVID-19, enrolled during active disease. Each CDR3 is given with its conserved first and last residue. A D gene is named only where the DNA matches it firmly. The size entry is marked missing in some rows and otherwise reads once, few, many or a size class.

TRBV3-1/TRBV3-2	-	once	TRBJ2-3	TGTGCCAGCAGCCAAGATGGCCTTTCCCGCACAGATACGCAGTATTTT	CASSQDGLSRTDTQYF
TRBV28	TRBD1	-	TRBJ1-1	TGTGCCAGCAGGGAGGGGGGACAGGGGGCTTATGCGAACACTGAAGCTTTCTTT	CASREGGQGAYANTEAFF
TRBV7-2	-	-	TRBJ2-5	TGTGCCAGCAGCTTAGGTTCGCTAGCTCAAGAGACCCAGTACTTC	CASSLGSLAQETQYF
TRBV12-3/TRBV12-4	-	-	TRBJ1-2	TGTGCCAGCAGGACAGCTTATGGCTACACCTTC	CASRTAYGYTF
TRBV7-2	-	few	TRBJ2-7	TGTGCCAGCAGCCTCAGGGGCGGGCACGAGCAGTACTTC	CASSLRGGHEQYF
TRBV5-1	-	-	TRBJ2-1	TGCGCCAGCAGCTTGACGGGAGTGGGGAATGAGCAGTTCTTC	CASSLTGVGNEQFF
TRBV11-3	TRBD1	once	TRBJ2-2	TGTGCCAGCAGCCATCGACAGGGCGCCGGGGAGCTGTTTTTT	CASSHRQGAGELFF
TRBV28	-	-	TRBJ1-4	TGTGCCAGCAGTCAGACGACAGCCCCAACTAATGAAAAACTGTTTTTT	CASSQTTAPTNEKLFF
TRBV15	-	-	TRBJ2-3	TGTGCCACCAGCAGAGCCCCCGCCGGGAGCACAGATACGCAGTATTTT	CATSRAPAGSTDTQYF
TRBV2	-	-	TRBJ1-3	TGTGCCAGCAGTAAGGGCCGGGGGTCCGGAAACACCATATATTTT	CASSKGRGSGNTIYF
TRBV27	TRBD2	-	TRBJ2-3	TGTGCCAGCAGTTCCACTAGCGGAGTTTACACGGATACGCAGTATTTT	CASSSTSGVYTDTQYF
TRBV2	-	-	TRBJ2-5	TGTGCCAGCGGCCCAGAAAGCGTCTCGTACTTC	CASGPESVSYF
TRBV6-2/TRBV6-3	-	-	TRBJ1-2	TGTGCCAGCAGTTACTCGAGGGCGTATGGCTACACCTTC	CASSYSRAYGYTF
TRBV24-1	-	-	TRBJ2-2	TGTGCCACCAGTGATCGTCGGACAAAGGACACCGGGGAGCTGTTTTTT	CATSDRRTKDTGELFF
TRBV6-2/TRBV6-3	TRBD2	once	TRBJ2-7	TGTGCCAGCAGTTACCCCGGACTAGCAGATTACGAGCAGTACTTC	CASSYPGLADYEQYF
TRBV7-9	TRBD1	-	TRBJ2-5	TGTGCCAGCAGCTTAGAAGGGGGCTGGGAGACCCAGTACTTC	CASSLEGGWETQYF
TRBV28	-	once	TRBJ2-2	TGTGCCAGCAGTTTAGTCTACTCCGGGGAGCTGTTTTTT	CASSLVYSGELFF
TRBV4-1	TRBD2	-	TRBJ2-1	TGCGCCAGCAGCCCACGTCTAGCGGGAGAGCAGTTCTTC	CASSPRLAGEQFF
TRBV11-2	TRBD2	-	TRBJ2-7	TGTGCCAGCAGCTTAGTTCTAGCGGGAGGGCTCTACGAGCAGTACTTC	CASSLVLAGGLYEQYF
TRBV24-1	TRBD2	-	TRBJ2-2	TGTGCCACCCGAGCGGGAGCAGAAATCGGGGAGCTGTTTTTT	CATRAGAEIGELFF
TRBV30	TRBD1	-	TRBJ1-5	TGTGCCTGGAGTGTACAGGGGGCTCAGCCCCAGCATTTT	CAWSVQGAQPQHF
TRBV7-2	TRBD1	once	TRBJ1-1	TGTGCCAGCAGCGTACAGGGGGATTACACTGAAGCTTTCTTT	CASSVQGDYTEAFF